This T cell receptor (beta chain) stems from a study of T cells in women clearing cervical HPV infection. Study context: Cases' blood sampling followed lesion detection by median approximately 150 days (90 to 200). HLA type stays a possible confounder, typing being limited.

Comment on this clone: The read falls 3 residues short of the CDR3 end, and the missing part is taken from the germline J gene.

TCRdb's table, derived via immunoSEQ multiplex PCR, lists solely in-frame clones and lacks some. The table lists about 22,000 clones. After removal of 2 bases from V and 6 bases from J, the junction contained 4 bases not matched to a gene. Germline lookup yields CDR1 MNHNS and CDR2 SASEGT. CDR3 size: 14 residues. The chain joins TRBV6-1 to TRBJ1-2; 9 nucleotides match TRBD1. Sequencing was performed on blood buffy coat. This receptor was obtained from a woman between 18 and 70 years old with a cervical HPV16 infection that either progressed to CIN3+ or cleared (not recorded which). The CDR3 protein is CASSERGQGNGYTF. The sequenced part of the CDR3 DNA is TGTGCCAGCAGTGAAAGGGGACAGGGAAATGGC.